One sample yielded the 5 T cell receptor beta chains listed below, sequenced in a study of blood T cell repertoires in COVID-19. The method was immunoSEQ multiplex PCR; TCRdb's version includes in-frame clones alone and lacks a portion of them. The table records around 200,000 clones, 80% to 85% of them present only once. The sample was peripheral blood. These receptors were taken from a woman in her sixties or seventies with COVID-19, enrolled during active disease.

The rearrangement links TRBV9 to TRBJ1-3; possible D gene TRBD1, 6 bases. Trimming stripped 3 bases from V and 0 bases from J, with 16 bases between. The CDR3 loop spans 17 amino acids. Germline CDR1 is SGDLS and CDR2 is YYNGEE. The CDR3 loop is CASSGKGGRDSGNTIYF. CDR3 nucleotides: TGTGCCAGCAGCGGGAAAGGGGGAAGGGACTCTGGAAACACCATATATTTT.

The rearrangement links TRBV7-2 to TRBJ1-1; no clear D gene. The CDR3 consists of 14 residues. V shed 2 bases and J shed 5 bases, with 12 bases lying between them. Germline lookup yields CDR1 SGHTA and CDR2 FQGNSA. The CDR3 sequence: CASSLLAGGTEAFF. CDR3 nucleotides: TGTGCCAGCAGCTTATTAGCGGGCGGTACTGAAGCTTTCTTT.

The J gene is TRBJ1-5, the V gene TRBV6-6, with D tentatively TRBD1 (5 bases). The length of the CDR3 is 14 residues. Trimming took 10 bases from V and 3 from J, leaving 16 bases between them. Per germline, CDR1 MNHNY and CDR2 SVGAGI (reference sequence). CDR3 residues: CAINDSPHNQPQHF. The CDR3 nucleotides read TGTGCCATCAACGACAGTCCCCACAATCAGCCCCAGCATTTT.

In DNA, the CDR3 is TGTGCCAGCAGTTTAGCGGGGACAGACAATGAGCAGTTCTTC. Translated: CASSLAGTDNEQFF. The V call is TRBV28, the J call TRBJ2-1; TRBD1 might be the D (7 bases). Germline V gene lookup returns CDR1 MDHEN and CDR2 SYDVKM. With 2 bases removed from V and 5 bases from J, the gap between germline ends came to 10 bases. There are 14 residues in the CDR3.

CDR3 residues: CASLRDMNTEAFF. Here the CDR3 DNA reads TGTGCCTCCCTCCGGGACATGAACACTGAAGCTTTCTTT. The rearrangement links TRBV6-5 to TRBJ1-1, with D possibly being TRBD1 (6 bases). CDR1 and CDR2 (germline): MNHEY, SVGAGI. The V gene lost 11 bases and the J gene lost 0 bases, with 13 bases spanning the gap. The CDR3 is 13 residues long.